Included here is one T cell receptor beta chain sequence, with context. Its antigen is not known. This sample is drawn from a study of CD8+ T cells in alopecia areata. Study-level background: At a dose of 5 to 10 mg twice daily, oral tofacitinib was given to treated patients. Scalp area affected, as a percentage, set the severity score of treated patients. Overall study findings and caveats: Scalp sample data also include resident alphabeta T cells from normal skin.

Extracted RNA was reverse transcribed, and the resulting cDNA served as sequencing template. Assay: immunoSEQ multiplex PCR; the TCRdb copy retains only in-frame clones and omits some. Counted here are under 250,000 clones, around 66% occurring once; the ten biggest clones make up roughly 1.2%. Treatment described: oral pan-JAK inhibitor, 5-10 mg twice daily. Sequenced here: CD4+ T cells sorted from blood, sampled at week 44, from a patient treated with tofacitinib. The receptor was isolated from a human donor with alopecia areata.

CDR3 sequence: CASRTRGGGTQYF. Here the CDR3 DNA reads TGTGCCAGCCGCACCCGCGGCGGAGGTACGCAGTATTTT. The chain joins TRBV27 to TRBJ2-3; TRBD2 might be the D (5 bases). The V end lost 8 bases, the J end lost 8 bases, and 17 bases lay between the germline ends. This CDR3 region has 13 residues. CDR1 is MNHEY and CDR2 is SMNVEV in the germline V gene (reference sequence).